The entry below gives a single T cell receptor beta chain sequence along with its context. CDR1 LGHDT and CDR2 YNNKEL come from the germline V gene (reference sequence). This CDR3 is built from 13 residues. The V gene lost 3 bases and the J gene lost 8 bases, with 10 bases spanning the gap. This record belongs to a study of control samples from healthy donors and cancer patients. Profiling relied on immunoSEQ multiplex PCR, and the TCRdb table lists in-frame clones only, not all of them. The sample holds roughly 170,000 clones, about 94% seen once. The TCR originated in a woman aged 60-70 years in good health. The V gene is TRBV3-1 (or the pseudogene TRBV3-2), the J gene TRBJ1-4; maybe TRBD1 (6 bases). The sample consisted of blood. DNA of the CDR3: TGTGCCAGCAGCCAGGGGGCGCGCGAAAAACTGTTTTTT. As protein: CASSQGAREKLFF.